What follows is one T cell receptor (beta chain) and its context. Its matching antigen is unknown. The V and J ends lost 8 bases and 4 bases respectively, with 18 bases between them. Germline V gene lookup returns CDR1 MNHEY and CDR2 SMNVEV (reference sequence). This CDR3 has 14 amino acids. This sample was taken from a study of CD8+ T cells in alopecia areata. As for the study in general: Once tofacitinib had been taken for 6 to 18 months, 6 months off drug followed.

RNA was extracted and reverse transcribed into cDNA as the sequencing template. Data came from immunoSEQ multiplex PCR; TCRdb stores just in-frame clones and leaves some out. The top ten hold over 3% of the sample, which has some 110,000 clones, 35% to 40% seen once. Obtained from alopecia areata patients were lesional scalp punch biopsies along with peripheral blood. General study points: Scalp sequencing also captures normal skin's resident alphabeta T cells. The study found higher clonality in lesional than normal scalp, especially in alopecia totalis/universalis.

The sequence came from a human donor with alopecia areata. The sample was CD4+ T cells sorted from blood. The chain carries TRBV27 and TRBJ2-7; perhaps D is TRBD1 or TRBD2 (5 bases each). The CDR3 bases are TGTGCCAGCGGGCGGTGGGGACCTTCGTACGAGCAGTACTTC. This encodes CASGRWGPSYEQYF.